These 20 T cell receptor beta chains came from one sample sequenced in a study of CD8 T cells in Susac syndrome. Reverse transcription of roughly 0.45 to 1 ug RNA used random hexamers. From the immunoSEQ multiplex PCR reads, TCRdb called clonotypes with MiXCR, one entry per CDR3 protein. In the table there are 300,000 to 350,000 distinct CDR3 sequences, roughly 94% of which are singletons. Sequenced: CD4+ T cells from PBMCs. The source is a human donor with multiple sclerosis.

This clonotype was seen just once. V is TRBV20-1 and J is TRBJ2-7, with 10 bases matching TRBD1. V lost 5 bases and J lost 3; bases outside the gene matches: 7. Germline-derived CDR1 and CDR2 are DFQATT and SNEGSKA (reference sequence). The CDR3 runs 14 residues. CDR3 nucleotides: TGCAGTGCTCTTCCGGGACAGGGGAGCTACGAGCAGTACTTC. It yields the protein CSALPGQGSYEQYF.

The CDR3, as DNA: TGTGCCATCAGGCAGGGCGGGAGTCCGGATACGCAGTATTTT. Translated, it gives CAIRQGGSPDTQYF. The J gene is TRBJ2-3, the V gene TRBV10-3; 7 positions match TRBD2. From germline, CDR1 is ENHRY and CDR2 SYGVKD. V lost 6 bases and J lost 6; bases outside the gene matches: 9. The CDR3 sequence is 14 residues long.

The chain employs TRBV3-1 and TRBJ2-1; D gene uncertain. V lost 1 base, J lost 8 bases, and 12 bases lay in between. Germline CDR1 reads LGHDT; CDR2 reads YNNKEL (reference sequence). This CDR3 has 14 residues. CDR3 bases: TGTGCCAGCAGCCAAGGCAGGCGCCAGGATGAGCAGTTCTTC. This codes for CASSQGRRQDEQFF.

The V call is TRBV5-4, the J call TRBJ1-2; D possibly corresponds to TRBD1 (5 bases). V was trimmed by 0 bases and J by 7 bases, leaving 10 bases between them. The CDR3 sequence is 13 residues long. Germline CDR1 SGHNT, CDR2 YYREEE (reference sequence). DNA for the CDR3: TGTGCCAGCAGCTTGGCCGGGACCGGTGGCTACACCTTC. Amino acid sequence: CASSLAGTGGYTF.

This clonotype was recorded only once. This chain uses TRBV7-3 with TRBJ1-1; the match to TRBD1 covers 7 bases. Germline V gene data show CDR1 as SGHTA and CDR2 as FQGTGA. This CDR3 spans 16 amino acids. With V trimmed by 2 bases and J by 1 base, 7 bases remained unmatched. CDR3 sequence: CASSLARQGGNTEAFF. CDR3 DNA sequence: TGTGCCAGCAGCTTAGCTAGACAGGGAGGGAACACTGAAGCTTTCTTT.

CDR3 region: CASSLARDSSGYTF. CDR3 DNA: TGTGCCAGCAGCTTAGCACGGGACTCTTCTGGCTACACCTTC. The J gene is TRBJ1-2, the V gene TRBV7-2, with D possibly being TRBD1 (5 bases). Trimming removed 0 bases from V and 7 bases from J, with 12 bases in between. The CDR3 covers 14 residues. From germline, CDR1 is SGHTA and CDR2 FQGNSA.

The CDR3 DNA is TGTGCCTGGATGCGGGGGGCAAACCTCTACGAGCAGTACTTC. This encodes CAWMRGANLYEQYF. The V gene is TRBV30, the J gene TRBJ2-7; TRBD2 agrees at 8 bases. The junction had 8 bases not matched to a gene; V was cut back by 4 bases and J by 3 bases. Germline lookup yields CDR1 GTSNPN and CDR2 SVGIG (reference sequence). The CDR3 has 14 residues. Full variable domain (rest looked up from reference TRBV30 and TRBJ2-7): SQTIHQWPATLVQPVGSPLSLECTVEGTSNPNLYWYRQAAGRGLQLLFYSVGIGQISSEVPQNLSASRPQDRQFILSSKKLLLSDSGFYLCAWMRGANLYEQYFGPGTRLTVT.

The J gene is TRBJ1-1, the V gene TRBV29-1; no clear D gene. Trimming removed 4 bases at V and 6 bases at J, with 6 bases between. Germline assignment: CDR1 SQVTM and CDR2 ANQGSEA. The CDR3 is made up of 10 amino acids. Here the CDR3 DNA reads TGCAGCGTTGGTGTCTCTGAAGCTTTCTTT. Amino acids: CSVGVSEAFF.

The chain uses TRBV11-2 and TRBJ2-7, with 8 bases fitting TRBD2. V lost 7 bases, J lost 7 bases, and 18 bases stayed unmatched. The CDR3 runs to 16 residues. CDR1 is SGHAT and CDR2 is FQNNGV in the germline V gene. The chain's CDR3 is CASTPNLRTSRGEQYF. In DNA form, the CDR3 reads TGTGCCAGCACCCCAAATTTAAGGACTAGCCGGGGAGAGCAGTACTTC.

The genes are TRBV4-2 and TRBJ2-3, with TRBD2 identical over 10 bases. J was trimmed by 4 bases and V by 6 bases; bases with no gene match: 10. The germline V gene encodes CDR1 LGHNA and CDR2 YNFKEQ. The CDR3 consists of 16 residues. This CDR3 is CASSRGAGGSPDTQYF. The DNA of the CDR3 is TGTGCCAGCAGTCGAGGAGCGGGAGGGAGCCCAGATACGCAGTATTTT.

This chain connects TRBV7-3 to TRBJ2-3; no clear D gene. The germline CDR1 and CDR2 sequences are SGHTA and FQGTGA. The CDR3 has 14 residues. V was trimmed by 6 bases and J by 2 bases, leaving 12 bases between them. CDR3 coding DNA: TGTGCCAGCAGTCGAGGATCCCCCACAGATACGCAGTATTTT. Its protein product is CASSRGSPTDTQYF.

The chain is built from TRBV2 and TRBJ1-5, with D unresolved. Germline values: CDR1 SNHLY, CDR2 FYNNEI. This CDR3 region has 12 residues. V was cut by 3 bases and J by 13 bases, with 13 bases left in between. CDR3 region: CASSDTSRSQHF. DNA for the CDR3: TGTGCCAGCAGTGATACCTCCCGGTCACAGCATTTT.

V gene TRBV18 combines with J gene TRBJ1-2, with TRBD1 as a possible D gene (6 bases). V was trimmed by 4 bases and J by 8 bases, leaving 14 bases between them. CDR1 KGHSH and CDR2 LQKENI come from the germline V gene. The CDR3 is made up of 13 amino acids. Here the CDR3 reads CASSRQQGDGYTF. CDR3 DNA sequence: TGTGCCAGCTCACGTCAACAGGGTGACGGCTACACCTTC.

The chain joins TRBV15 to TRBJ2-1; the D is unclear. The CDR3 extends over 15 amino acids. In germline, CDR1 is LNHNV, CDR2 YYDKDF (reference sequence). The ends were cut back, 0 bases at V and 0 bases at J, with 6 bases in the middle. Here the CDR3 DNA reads TGTGCCACCAGCAGAGATCGTAGCTCCTACAATGAGCAGTTCTTC. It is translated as CATSRDRSSYNEQFF.

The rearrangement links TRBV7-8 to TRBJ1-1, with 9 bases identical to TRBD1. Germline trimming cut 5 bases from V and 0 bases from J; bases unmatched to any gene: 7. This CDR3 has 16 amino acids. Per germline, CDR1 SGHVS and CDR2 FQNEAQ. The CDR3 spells CASSLRDRALNTEAFF. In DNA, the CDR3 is TGTGCCAGCAGCCTCCGGGACAGGGCACTGAACACTGAAGCTTTCTTT.

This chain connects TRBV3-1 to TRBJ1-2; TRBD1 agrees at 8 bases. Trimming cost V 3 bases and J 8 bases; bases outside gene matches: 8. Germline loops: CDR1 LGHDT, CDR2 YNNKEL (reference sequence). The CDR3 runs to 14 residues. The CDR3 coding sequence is TGTGCCAGCAGCCAGGGACAGGAAACGGGCGGCTACACCTTC. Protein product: CASSQGQETGGYTF.

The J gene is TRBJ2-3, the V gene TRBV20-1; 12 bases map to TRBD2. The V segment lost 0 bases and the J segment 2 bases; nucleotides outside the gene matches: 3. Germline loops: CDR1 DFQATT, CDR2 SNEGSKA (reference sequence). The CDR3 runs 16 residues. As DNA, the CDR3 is TGCAGTGCTAGAGAGGCTAGCGGGGGGGTCACAGATACGCAGTATTTT. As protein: CSAREASGGVTDTQYF.

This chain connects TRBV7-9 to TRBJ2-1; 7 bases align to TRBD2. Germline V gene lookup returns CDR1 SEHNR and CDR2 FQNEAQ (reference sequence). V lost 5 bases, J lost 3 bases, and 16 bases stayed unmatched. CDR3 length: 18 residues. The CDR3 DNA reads TGTGCCAGCAGCCTCCGGCCCGCGGGGAGGGCGGGCTACAATGAGCAGTTCTTC. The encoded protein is CASSLRPAGRAGYNEQFF.

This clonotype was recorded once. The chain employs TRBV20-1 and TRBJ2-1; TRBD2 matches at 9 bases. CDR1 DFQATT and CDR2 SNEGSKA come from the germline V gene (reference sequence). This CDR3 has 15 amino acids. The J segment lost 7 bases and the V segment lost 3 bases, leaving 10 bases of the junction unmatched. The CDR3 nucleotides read TGCAGTGCTAGGGCGGGGGGGACTAGCATGAATGAGCAGTTCTTC. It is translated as CSARAGGTSMNEQFF.

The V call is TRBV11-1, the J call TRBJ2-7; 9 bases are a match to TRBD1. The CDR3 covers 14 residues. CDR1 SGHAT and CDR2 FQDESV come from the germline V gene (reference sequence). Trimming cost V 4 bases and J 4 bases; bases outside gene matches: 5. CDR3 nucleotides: TGTGCCAGCAGCTACGGGACAGGGCCTTACGAGCAGTACTTC. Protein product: CASSYGTGPYEQYF.